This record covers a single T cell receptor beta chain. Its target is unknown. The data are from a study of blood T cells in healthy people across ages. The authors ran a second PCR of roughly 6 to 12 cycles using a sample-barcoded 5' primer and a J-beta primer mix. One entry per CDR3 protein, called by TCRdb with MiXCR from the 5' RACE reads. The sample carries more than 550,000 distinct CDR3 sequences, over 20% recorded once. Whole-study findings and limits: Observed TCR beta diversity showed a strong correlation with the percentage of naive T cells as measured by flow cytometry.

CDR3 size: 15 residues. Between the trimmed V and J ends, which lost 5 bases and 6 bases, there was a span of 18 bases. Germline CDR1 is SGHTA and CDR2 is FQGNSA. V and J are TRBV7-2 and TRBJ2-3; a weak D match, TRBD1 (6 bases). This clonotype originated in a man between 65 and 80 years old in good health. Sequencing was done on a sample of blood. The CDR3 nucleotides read TGTGCCAGCAGCCCCCAGGGGCAGGGCCCGGATACGCAGTATTTT. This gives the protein CASSPQGQGPDTQYF.